This T cell receptor (beta chain) was identified in a study of blood T cell repertoires in COVID-19. Study as a whole: Samples taken during acute and convalescent COVID-19 were collected in the United States, Italy and Spain. T cells, B-cell-depleted T cells, or PBMCs provided the cDNA or gDNA that served as material.

Germline-derived CDR1 and CDR2 are MNHEY and SVGAGI. The CDR3 covers 10 residues. Repertoires were generated with immunoSEQ multiplex PCR, while TCRdb's copy carries only in-frame clones and drops some. The top ten hold around 12% of the sample, which has 150,000 to 200,000 clones, roughly 79% seen once. On this clone itself: Sequence at one end of the junction differs from germline and may be a read error.

The sequence came from a woman of 80 years or more with COVID-19, enrolled during active disease. Specimen: peripheral blood. The rearrangement joins TRBV6-5 to TRBJ1-2, with D uncertain. CDR3 residues: CASSPPSLAF. In DNA, the CDR3 is TGTGCCAGCAGTCCCCCTTCCCTCGCCTTC.